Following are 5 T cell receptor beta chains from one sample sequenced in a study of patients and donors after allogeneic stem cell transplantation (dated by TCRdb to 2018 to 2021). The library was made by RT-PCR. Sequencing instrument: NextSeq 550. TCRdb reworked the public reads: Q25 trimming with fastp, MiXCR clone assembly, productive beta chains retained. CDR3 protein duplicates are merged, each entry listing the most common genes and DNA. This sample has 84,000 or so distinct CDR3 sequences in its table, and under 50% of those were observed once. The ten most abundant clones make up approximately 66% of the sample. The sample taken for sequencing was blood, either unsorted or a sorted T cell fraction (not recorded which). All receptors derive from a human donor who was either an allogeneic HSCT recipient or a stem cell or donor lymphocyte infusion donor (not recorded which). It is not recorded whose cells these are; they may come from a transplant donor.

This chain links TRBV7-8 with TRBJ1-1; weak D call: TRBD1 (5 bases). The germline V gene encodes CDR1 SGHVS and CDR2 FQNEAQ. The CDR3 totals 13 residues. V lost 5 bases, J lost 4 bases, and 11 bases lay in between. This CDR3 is CASSASGGTEAFF. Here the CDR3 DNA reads TGTGCCAGCAGCGCCTCCGGGGGCACTGAAGCTTTCTTT.

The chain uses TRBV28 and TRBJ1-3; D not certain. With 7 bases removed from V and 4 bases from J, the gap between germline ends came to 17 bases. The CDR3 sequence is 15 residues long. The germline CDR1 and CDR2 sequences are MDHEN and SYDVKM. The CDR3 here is CASNPRIHYGNTIYF. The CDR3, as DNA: TGTGCCAGCAACCCTCGGATTCACTACGGAAACACCATATATTTT.

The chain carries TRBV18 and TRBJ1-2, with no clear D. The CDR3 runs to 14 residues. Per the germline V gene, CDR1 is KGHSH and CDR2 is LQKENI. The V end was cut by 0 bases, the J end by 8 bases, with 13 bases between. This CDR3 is CASSPPLRNVGYTF. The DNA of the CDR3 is TGTGCCAGCTCACCACCGTTACGAAACGTGGGCTACACCTTC.

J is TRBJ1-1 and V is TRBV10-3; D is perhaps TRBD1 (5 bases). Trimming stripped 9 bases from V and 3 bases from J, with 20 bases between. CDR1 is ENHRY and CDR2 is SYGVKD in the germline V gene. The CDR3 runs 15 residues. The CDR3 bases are TGTGCCATAGCAGTCAGGGAGGGGAAAGACACTGAAGCTTTCTTT. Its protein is CAIAVREGKDTEAFF.

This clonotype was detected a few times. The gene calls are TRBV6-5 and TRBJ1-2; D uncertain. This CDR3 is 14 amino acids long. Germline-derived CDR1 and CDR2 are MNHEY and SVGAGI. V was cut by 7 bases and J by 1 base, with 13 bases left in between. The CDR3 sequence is CASMDAQINYGYTF. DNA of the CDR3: TGTGCCAGCATGGACGCACAGATTAACTATGGCTACACCTTC.